Here is one T cell receptor beta chain with its context. The target antigen is unknown. This sample was included in a study of blood T cells in healthy people across ages. Findings and caveats of the study: Estimates of diversity drawn from one million T cells were considered underestimates. Naive CD4+ cells and diversity were both higher in long-lived donors than in aged donors.

Roughly 9.8 milliliters of peripheral blood were drawn from each donor. Total RNA amounts of at least 6 micrograms were extracted per sample. Germline CDR1 SEHNR, CDR2 FQNEAQ (reference sequence). With V trimmed by 1 base and J by 7 bases, 7 bases remained unmatched. The CDR3 length is 15 residues. The authors ran a second PCR of roughly 6 to 11 cycles using a sample-barcoded 5' primer and a J-beta primer mix. TCRdb reprocessed the 5' RACE reads via MiXCR and lists one record per CDR3 protein. The sample carries hundreds of thousands of distinct CDR3 sequences, roughly 21% recorded once. The receptor's source is a man in his 70s in good health. The chain has TRBV7-9 and TRBJ2-1; 7 nucleotides agree with TRBD2. What was sequenced was blood. CDR3 sequence: CASSLGAGAQNEQFF. CDR3 nucleotides: TGTGCCAGCAGCTTAGGCGCGGGAGCACAGAATGAGCAGTTCTTC.